The present TCR beta chain was sequenced within a study of a mutant IDH1 vaccine in newly diagnosed glioma listed by TCRdb under 2021. For the wider study: Of the 25 to 40 treated patients, roughly 62% were male and about 38% were female, and the mean age was about 40 years. Six visits were used for peripheral blood collection: V03 (baseline), V05, V07, V10, V12 and V13. For exploratory analyses, longitudinal TCRB deep sequencing was carried out in some 25 treated patients wherever samples were available. Prior to enrollment, standard therapy consisting of radiotherapy alone, temozolomide alone, or radiochemotherapy with temozolomide had been administered to patients, with the combination being received by most patients.

Reading the label with the study, this specimen's time point is: baseline, week 1 (first vaccination visit). Per the publication, the treatment or condition label means: pre-vaccination baseline after standard-of-care therapy. All donors had newly diagnosed IDH1-mutant astrocytomas of WHO grade 3 or 4 that showed loss of nuclear ATRX. The samples were drawn from NOA16, a multicentre, single-arm, open-label phase I trial in Germany that tested a mutant IDH1 peptide vaccine in humans for the first time. For immunogenicity testing, the blood drawn at visit V03 was used as the baseline sample. Genomic DNA for TCRB sequencing was extracted from EDTA blood using the DNeasy Blood and Tissue Kit. Preparation of the library involved the immunoSEQ multiplex PCR assay. Rearranged TCR beta chain sequences were amplified using the hsTCRB Kit according to the manufacturer's protocol. Sequencing of TCRB libraries was carried out on an Illumina MiSeq. From the authors' description of their analysis: Demultiplexing, trimming and gene mapping were performed with the kit vendor's proprietary platform. TCRdb mirrors the immuneACCESS table, restricted to in-frame sequences. Some clones are absent from its copies; in checked studies, under half trace to an unresolved V gene, and the reason for the others is unknown. D and trimming were read from the DNA, whereas the V and J calls and clone size are those reported in that table. The sample table holds under 90,000 clones, of which 70% to 80% were seen once. The ten biggest clones cover 7.5% to 9% of the sample.

Broad study findings and their caveats: The authors noted that analyses of patient blood samples could not be reproduced because of sample limitations. Changes in the top peripheral T cell clonotypes picked up by TCRB sequencing did not appear to be linked to pseudoprogression. Immune responses induced by the vaccine were seen in over 80% of patients across multiple MHC alleles. PBMC samples for TCRB deep sequencing were selected based on availability.

As concerns this clone: Its target antigen remains unknown. No per-base quality is available; no much larger clone lies one base away.

The cysteine opens and the phenylalanine closes a CDR3 of 15 amino acids. This entry keeps only the CDR3 DNA: 45 bases, framed from base 1. Relative to germline, V is missing 0 bases and J is missing 2 bases, with 1 base of the junction outside any gene match. The germline V gene specifies ENHRY as CDR1 and SYGVKD as CDR2. The chain uses TRBV10-3 and TRBJ2-1, and 7 junction bases match TRBD1. The receptor comes from a middle-aged man with glioma. The source material was PBMCs, sampled from a glioma patient treated with radiotherapy, temozolomide or both. This receptor has the CDR3 CAISESGGPYNEQFF. The DNA is TGTGCCATCAGTGAGTCAGGGGGCCCCTACAATGAGCAGTTCTTC.